This T cell receptor (beta chain) is drawn from a study of immune evolution from preneoplasia to lung adenocarcinoma. TCRdb's table, derived via immunoSEQ multiplex PCR, lists solely in-frame clones and lacks some. This repertoire shows around 11,000 clones, approximately 81% found once; its top ten account for approximately 1.5%. CDR3 size: 15 residues. Germline V gene sequence: CDR1 MNHEY, CDR2 SMNVEV (reference sequence). V lost 0 bases and J lost 6; bases outside the gene matches: 6. Specimen: FFPE minimally invasive lung adenocarcinoma tissue. The chain employs TRBV27 and TRBJ2-5, with 8 bases that match TRBD1. This TCR came from a person in their 70s with lung adenocarcinoma. The CDR3 DNA follows: TGTGCCAGCAGTTTATCTCCAGGGGGCGGAAAGACCCAGTACTTC. Translation gives CASSLSPGGGKTQYF.